Each of the 20 T cell receptor beta chains below was sequenced from the same sample in a study of blood T cell repertoires in COVID-19. Libraries were prepared by immunoSEQ multiplex PCR; TCRdb keeps only in-frame clonotypes and omits some of them. This sample has about 100,000 clones, with over 80% found just once. The sample was peripheral blood. These TCRs come from a man aged 80 or over with acute or convalescent COVID-19.

This sequence joins TRBV3-1 (or the pseudogene TRBV3-2) and TRBJ1-1, with 8 nucleotides matching TRBD1. CDR1 LGHDT and CDR2 YNNKEL come from the germline V gene (reference sequence). This CDR3 has 12 amino acids. V trimming: 6 bases; J trimming: 5 bases; junction bases outside the gene matches: 2. The CDR3 is CASRDRETEAFF. The CDR3 DNA is TGTGCCAGCAGGGACAGGGAGACTGAAGCTTTCTTT.

This clone was detected a few times. V is TRBV28 and J is TRBJ1-2; 10 nucleotides match TRBD1. V trimming: 6 bases; J trimming: 4 bases; junction bases outside the gene matches: 5. In germline, CDR1 is MDHEN, CDR2 SYDVKM. The CDR3 runs 14 residues. CDR3 in amino acids: CASRGTGASYGYTF. The CDR3 DNA follows: TGTGCCAGCAGGGGGACAGGGGCATCCTATGGCTACACCTTC.

V gene TRBV10-3 combines with J gene TRBJ2-5, with a tentative D call TRBD1 (6 bases). The CDR3 totals 15 residues. Germline-derived CDR1 and CDR2 are ENHRY and SYGVKD. Trimming removed 3 bases at V and 2 bases at J, with 13 bases between. Here the CDR3 DNA reads TGTGCCATCAGTGAACCGACAGGTGGGCAAGAGACCCAGTACTTC. Its protein product is CAISEPTGGQETQYF.

The chain combines TRBV18 with TRBJ1-2, with 8 bases lining up with TRBD1. The CDR3 contains 20 residues. V lost 0 bases to trimming and J lost 4 bases; unmatched junction nucleotides: 19. Germline CDR1 is KGHSH and CDR2 is LQKENI. CDR3 in amino acids: CASSPPVSVFQGALRYGYTF. Here the CDR3 DNA reads TGTGCCAGCTCACCACCGGTATCGGTTTTCCAGGGGGCGCTTCGCTATGGCTACACCTTC. The variable domain in full, with the rest retrieved from reference TRBV18 and TRBJ1-2, is NAGVMQNPRHLVRRRGQEARLRCSPMKGHSHVYWYRQLPEEGLKFMVYLQKENIIDESGMPKERFSAEFPKEGPSILRIQQVVRGDSAAYFCASSPPVSVFQGALRYGYTFGSGTRLTVV.

This chain joins TRBV5-1 and TRBJ1-1; 7 nucleotides agree with TRBD1. The CDR3 is 15 residues long. Germline V lookup: CDR1 SGHRS, CDR2 YFSETQ. With 0 bases clipped from V and 4 bases from J, the junction kept 6 bases outside the gene matches. CDR3 amino acids: CASSLALTGTTEAFF. For the CDR3, the DNA is TGCGCCAGCAGCTTGGCCCTGACAGGGACCACTGAAGCTTTCTTT.

J is TRBJ1-2 and V is TRBV5-6; D gene uncertain. Germline assignment: CDR1 SGHDT and CDR2 YYEEEE. This CDR3 is 16 amino acids long. Trimming removed 2 bases from V and 2 bases from J, with 16 bases in between. Written as DNA, the CDR3 is TGTGCCAGCAGCTTCCCGCCTCTGCGGGGAAACTATGGCTACACCTTC. This gives the protein CASSFPPLRGNYGYTF.

This sequence joins TRBV29-1 and TRBJ2-1, with 11 bases that match TRBD2. V dropped 6 bases and J dropped 9; count of bases not matched to a gene: 10. CDR3 length equals 14 residues. CDR1 SQVTM and CDR2 ANQGSEA come from the germline V gene. DNA for the CDR3: TGCAGCGTAGGGCGTGTAGCGGGAGGGCGTGAGCAGTTCTTC. As protein: CSVGRVAGGREQFF.

The count of this clone is one. The chain uses TRBV3-1 (or the pseudogene TRBV3-2) and TRBJ1-1; D uncertain. The CDR3 is 13 amino acids. V lost 4 bases, J lost 5 bases, and 11 bases lay in between. From germline, CDR1 is LGHDT and CDR2 YNNKEL (reference sequence). DNA for the CDR3: TGTGCCAGCAGCCCCCTACTATGGACTGAAGCTTTCTTT. Encoded protein: CASSPLLWTEAFF.

This clone has just one count. The chain combines TRBV20-1 with TRBJ2-4; 7 bases are shared with TRBD1. V lost 3 bases to trimming and J lost 10 bases; unmatched junction nucleotides: 9. Germline CDR1 reads DFQATT; CDR2 reads SNEGSKA (reference sequence). The CDR3 is made up of 13 amino acids. The CDR3 spells CSASSPGQLIQYF. DNA of the CDR3: TGCAGTGCTAGTTCCCCGGGACAGTTAATTCAGTACTTC.

Only one count was recorded for this clone. The chain couples TRBV6-5 to TRBJ1-5; TRBD1 matches 8 bases. There are 14 residues in the CDR3. Looked up from germline, CDR1 is MNHEY and CDR2 is SVGAGI. V was pared by 7 bases and J by 4 bases, with 6 bases of the junction left unmatched. CDR3 sequence reads: CASNMGQENQPQHF. For the CDR3, the DNA is TGTGCCAGCAATATGGGACAGGAGAATCAGCCCCAGCATTTT.

The V and J genes are TRBV7-3 and TRBJ2-1, with 8 bases lining up with TRBD2. The V segment lost 4 bases and the J segment 4 bases; nucleotides outside the gene matches: 12. The length of the CDR3 is 17 residues. In germline, CDR1 is SGHTA, CDR2 FQGTGA. CDR3 loop: CASSSKAGALTYNEQFF. The CDR3 coding sequence is TGTGCCAGCAGCTCCAAAGCGGGAGCACTGACTTACAATGAGCAGTTCTTC.

This rearrangement joins TRBV5-1 to TRBJ2-7; D perhaps matches TRBD1 (6 bases). CDR1 SGHRS and CDR2 YFSETQ come from the germline V gene. The CDR3 has 18 residues. The V gene lost 5 bases and the J gene lost 3 bases, with 27 bases spanning the gap. The DNA of the CDR3 is TGCGCCAGCAGATGGGGCGAGGGGGTAATGCCCTACCGCTACGAGCAGTACTTC. It is translated as CASRWGEGVMPYRYEQYF.

V usage is TRBV27 and J usage is TRBJ1-6; weak D call: TRBD1 (5 bases). This CDR3 is 14 amino acids long. From germline, CDR1 is MNHEY and CDR2 SMNVEV (reference sequence). The V and J ends lost 2 bases and 7 bases respectively, with 9 bases between them. The CDR3 here is CASSLSRVNSPLHF. The CDR3 region has the DNA TGTGCCAGCAGTTTAAGCAGGGTCAATTCACCCCTCCACTTT.

This clone was counted once. This chain joins TRBV5-4 and TRBJ2-7, with TRBD2 identical over 16 bases. CDR1 is SGHNT and CDR2 is YYREEE in the germline V gene (reference sequence). After removal of 4 bases from V and 6 bases from J, the junction contained 7 bases not matched to a gene. This CDR3 is built from 16 residues. CDR3 sequence: CASSPPGTSGRVEQYF. CDR3 in DNA: TGTGCCAGCAGCCCGCCCGGGACTAGCGGGAGGGTCGAGCAGTACTTC. Full variable domain (rest looked up from reference TRBV5-4 and TRBJ2-7): ETGVTQSPTHLIKTRGQQVTLRCSSQSGHNTVSWYQQALGQGPQFIFQYYREEENGRGNFPPRFSGLQFPNYSSELNVNALELDDSALYLCASSPPGTSGRVEQYFGPGTRLTVT.

The sample holds many counts of this clone. This chain joins TRBV7-2 and TRBJ2-1, with D perhaps TRBD2 (5 bases). V gave up 3 bases and J gave up 2 bases, with 8 bases separating them. The CDR3 loop spans 14 amino acids. CDR1 SGHTA and CDR2 FQGNSA come from the germline V gene. This CDR3 is CASSFGGAYNEQFF. The CDR3 bases are TGTGCCAGCAGCTTTGGAGGCGCCTACAATGAGCAGTTCTTC.

This clone was counted only a few times. The chain has TRBV7-9 and TRBJ2-3; 9 bases match TRBD2. The ends lost 1 base at V and 1 base at J; junction bases unmatched: 9. The CDR3 totals 18 residues. Per the germline V gene, CDR1 is SEHNR and CDR2 is FQNEAQ (reference sequence). The CDR3 here is CASSLGSLAGARTDTQYF. For the CDR3, the DNA is TGTGCCAGCAGCTTAGGAAGTTTAGCGGGGGCCCGCACAGATACGCAGTATTTT.

This clone was found once. The chain carries TRBV24-1 and TRBJ2-2; D is perhaps TRBD1 (5 bases). Germline V gene data show CDR1 as KGHDR and CDR2 as SFDVKD. Trimming stripped 4 bases from V and 6 bases from J, with 14 bases between. The CDR3 extends over 15 amino acids. CDR3 residues: CATSDPDSTAGELFF. In nucleotides, the CDR3 is TGTGCCACCAGTGACCCCGACAGTACCGCCGGGGAGCTGTTTTTT.

The chain employs TRBV20-1 and TRBJ2-2, with TRBD2 as a possible D gene (5 bases). CDR3 length: 11 residues. V was clipped by 6 bases and J by 5 bases, with 7 bases between them. The germline V gene has CDR1 DFQATT and CDR2 SNEGSKA (reference sequence). The DNA for the CDR3 is TGCAGTGCCAGACTAACCGGGGAGCTGTTTTTT. Its translation is CSARLTGELFF.

J is TRBJ1-5 and V is TRBV21-1; no DNA check was done on the table's D call, TRBD1. TRBV21-1 is marked as a pseudogene. This CDR3 is built from 15 residues. CDR3 coding DNA: TGTGCCAGCACCGAGGACAGGCTCGGCAATCAGCCCCAGCATTTT. Its protein product is CASTEDRLGNQPQHF.

The chain uses TRBV28 and TRBJ2-1; 7 bases agree with TRBD2. Germline CDR1 reads MDHEN; CDR2 reads SYDVKM. CDR3 length: 16 residues. The trim removed 1 base at V and 7 bases at J, leaving 10 bases unmatched. In DNA, the CDR3 is TGTGCCAGCAGTTTATCTTCGGGCGGGAGTCGGAATGAGCAGTTCTTC. Amino acids: CASSLSSGGSRNEQFF.